This T cell receptor beta chain was documented in a study of blood T cell repertoires in COVID-19. Study overall: Samples came from the United States, Italy and Spain, spanning acute and convalescent COVID-19. T cells, B-cell-depleted T cells, or PBMCs provided the cDNA or gDNA that served as material.

How the authors handled the data: Reference gene primer amplification gave nucleated cell count estimates. Profiled with immunoSEQ multiplex PCR; TCRdb holds only in-frame clones, not every one. V, J and clone size were drawn from that table, and D and trimming were deduced from the DNA. The sample lists 120,000 or so clones, roughly 87% seen once, with approximately 6.6% in the top ten. The sequence was obtained from an elderly man with active or convalescent COVID-19. Sequenced material: peripheral blood.

In nucleotides, the CDR3 is TGTGCCAGGCCGGGGTACCAAGAGACCCAGTACTTC. Translating gives CARPGYQETQYF. This chain uses TRBV19 with TRBJ2-5; TRBD2 might be the D (5 bases). Trimming shortened V by 9 bases and J by 0 bases, and 8 bases separated the two germline ends. Germline V gene data show CDR1 as LNHDA and CDR2 as SQIVND (reference sequence). The CDR3 totals 12 residues.